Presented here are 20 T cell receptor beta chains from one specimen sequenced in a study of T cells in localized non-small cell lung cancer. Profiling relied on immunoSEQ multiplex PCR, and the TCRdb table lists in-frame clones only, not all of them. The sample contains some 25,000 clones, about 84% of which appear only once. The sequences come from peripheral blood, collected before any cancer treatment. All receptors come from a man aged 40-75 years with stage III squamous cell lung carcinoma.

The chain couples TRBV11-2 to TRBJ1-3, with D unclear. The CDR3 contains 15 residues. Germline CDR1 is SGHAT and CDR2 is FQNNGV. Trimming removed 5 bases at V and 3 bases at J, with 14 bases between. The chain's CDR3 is CASSPRWGDGNTIYF. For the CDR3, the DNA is TGTGCCAGCAGCCCCAGATGGGGAGATGGAAACACCATATATTTT.

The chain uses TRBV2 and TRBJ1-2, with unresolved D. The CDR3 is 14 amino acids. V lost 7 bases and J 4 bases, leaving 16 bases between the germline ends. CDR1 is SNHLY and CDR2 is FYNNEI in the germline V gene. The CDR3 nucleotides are TGTGCCAGCAATAGAGAGGTCAATAGCTATGGCTACACCTTC. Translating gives CASNREVNSYGYTF.

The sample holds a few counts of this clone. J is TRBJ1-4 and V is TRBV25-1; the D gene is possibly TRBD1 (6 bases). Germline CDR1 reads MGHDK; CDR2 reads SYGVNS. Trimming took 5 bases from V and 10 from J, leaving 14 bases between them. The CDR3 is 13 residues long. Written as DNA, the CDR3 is TGTGCCAGCAGTACTCGCCAGGGGACAAAACTGTTTTTT. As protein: CASSTRQGTKLFF. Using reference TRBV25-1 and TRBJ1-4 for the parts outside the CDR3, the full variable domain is EADIYQTPRYLVIGTGKKITLECSQTMGHDKMYWYQQDPGMELHLIHYSYGVNSTEKGDLSSESTVSRIRTEHFPLTLESARPSHTSQYLCASSTRQGTKLFFGSGTQLSVL.

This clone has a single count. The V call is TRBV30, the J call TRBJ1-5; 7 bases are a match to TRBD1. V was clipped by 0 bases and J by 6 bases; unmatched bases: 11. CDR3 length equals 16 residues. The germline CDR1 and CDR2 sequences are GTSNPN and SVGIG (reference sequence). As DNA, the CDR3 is TGTGCCTGGAGTGTACCGAACAGGGGCGCCGTTCAGCCCCAGCATTTT. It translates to CAWSVPNRGAVQPQHF. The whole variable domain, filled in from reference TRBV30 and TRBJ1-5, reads SQTIHQWPATLVQPVGSPLSLECTVEGTSNPNLYWYRQAAGRGLQLLFYSVGIGQISSEVPQNLSASRPQDRQFILSSKKLLLSDSGFYLCAWSVPNRGAVQPQHFGDGTRLSIL.

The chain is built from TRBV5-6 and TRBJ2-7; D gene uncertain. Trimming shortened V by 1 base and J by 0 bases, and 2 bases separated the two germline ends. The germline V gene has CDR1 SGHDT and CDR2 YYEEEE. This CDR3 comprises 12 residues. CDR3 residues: CASSLYSYEQYV. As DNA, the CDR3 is TGTGCCAGCAGCTTGTACTCCTACGAGCAGTACGTC.

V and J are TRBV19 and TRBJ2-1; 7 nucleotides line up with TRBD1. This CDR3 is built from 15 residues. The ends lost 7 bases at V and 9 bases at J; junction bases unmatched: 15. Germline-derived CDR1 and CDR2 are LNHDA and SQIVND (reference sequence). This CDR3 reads CASNPGQAPDSEQFF. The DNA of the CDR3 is TGTGCCAGTAATCCCGGACAGGCACCGGACAGTGAGCAGTTCTTC. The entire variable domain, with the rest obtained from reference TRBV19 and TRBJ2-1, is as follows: DGGITQSPKYLFRKEGQNVTLSCEQNLNHDAMYWYRQDPGQGLRLIYYSQIVNDFQKGDIAEGYSVSREKKESFPLTVTSAQKNPTAFYLCASNPGQAPDSEQFFGPGTRLTVL.

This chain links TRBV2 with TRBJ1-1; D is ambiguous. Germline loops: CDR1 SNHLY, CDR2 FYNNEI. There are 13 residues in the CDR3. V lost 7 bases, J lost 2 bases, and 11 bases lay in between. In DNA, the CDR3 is TGTGCCAGCATTAGAGCCCCAAACACTGAAGCTTTCTTT. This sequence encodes CASIRAPNTEAFF. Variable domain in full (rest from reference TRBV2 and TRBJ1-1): EPEVTQTPSHQVTQMGQEVILRCVPISNHLYFYWYRQILGQKVEFLVSFYNNEISEKSEIFDDQFSVERPDGSNFTLKIRSTKLEDSAMYFCASIRAPNTEAFFGQGTRLTVV.

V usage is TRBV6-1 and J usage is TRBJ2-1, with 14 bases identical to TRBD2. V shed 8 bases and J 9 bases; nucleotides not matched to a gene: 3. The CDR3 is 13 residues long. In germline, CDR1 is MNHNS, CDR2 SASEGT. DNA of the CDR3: TGTGCCAGCGGACTAGCGGGAGGTCTTGAGCAGTTCTTC. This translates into CASGLAGGLEQFF.

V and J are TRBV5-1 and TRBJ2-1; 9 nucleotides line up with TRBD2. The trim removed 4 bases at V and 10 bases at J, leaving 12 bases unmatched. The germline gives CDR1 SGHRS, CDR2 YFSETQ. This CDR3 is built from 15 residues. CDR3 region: CASSGGRGGSEEQFF. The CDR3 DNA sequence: TGCGCCAGCAGCGGCGGGCGGGGGGGCTCTGAGGAGCAGTTCTTC.

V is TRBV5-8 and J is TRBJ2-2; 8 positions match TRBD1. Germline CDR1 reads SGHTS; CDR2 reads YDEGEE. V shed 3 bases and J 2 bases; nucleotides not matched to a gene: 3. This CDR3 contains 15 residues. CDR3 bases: TGTGCCAGCAGCTCGACAGGGGAAAACACCGGGGAGCTGTTTTTT. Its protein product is CASSSTGENTGELFF. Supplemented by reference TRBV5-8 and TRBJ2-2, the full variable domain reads EAGVTQSPTHLIKTRGQQATLRCSPISGHTSVYWYQQALGLGLQFLLWYDEGEERNRGNFPPRFSGRQFPNYSSELNVNALELEDSALYLCASSSTGENTGELFFGEGSRLTVL.

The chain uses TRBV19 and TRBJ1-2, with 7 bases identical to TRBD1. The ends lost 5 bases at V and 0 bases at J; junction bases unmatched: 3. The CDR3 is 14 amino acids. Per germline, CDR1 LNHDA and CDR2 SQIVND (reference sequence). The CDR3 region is CASSFGQANYGYTF. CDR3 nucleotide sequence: TGTGCCAGTAGTTTTGGACAGGCTAACTATGGCTACACCTTC.

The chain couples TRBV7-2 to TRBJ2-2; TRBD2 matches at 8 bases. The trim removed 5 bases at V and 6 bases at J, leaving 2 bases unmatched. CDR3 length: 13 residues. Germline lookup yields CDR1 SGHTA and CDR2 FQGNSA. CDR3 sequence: CASSPGGPGELFF. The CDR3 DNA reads TGTGCCAGCAGCCCGGGGGGGCCCGGGGAGCTGTTTTTT. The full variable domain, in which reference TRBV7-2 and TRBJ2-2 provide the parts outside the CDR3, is GAGVSQSPSNKVTEKGKDVELRCDPISGHTALYWYRQSLGQGLEFLIYFQGNSAPDKSGLPSDRFSAERTGGSVSTLTIQRTQQEDSAVYLCASSPGGPGELFFGEGSRLTVL.

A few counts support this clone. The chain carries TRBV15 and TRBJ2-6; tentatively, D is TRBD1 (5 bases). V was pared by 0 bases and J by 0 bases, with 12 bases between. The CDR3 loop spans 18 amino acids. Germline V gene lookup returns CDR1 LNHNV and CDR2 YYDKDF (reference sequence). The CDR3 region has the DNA TGTGCCACCAGCAGAGAAGGGTTCCAGGGCTCTGGGGCCAACGTCCTGACTTTC. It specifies CATSREGFQGSGANVLTF.

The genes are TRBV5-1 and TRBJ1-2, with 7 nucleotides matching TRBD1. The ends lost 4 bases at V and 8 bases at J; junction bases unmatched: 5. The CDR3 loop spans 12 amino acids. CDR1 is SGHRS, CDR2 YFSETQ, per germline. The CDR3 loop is CASSIQGIGYTF. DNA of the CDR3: TGCGCCAGCAGCATACAGGGGATCGGCTACACCTTC.

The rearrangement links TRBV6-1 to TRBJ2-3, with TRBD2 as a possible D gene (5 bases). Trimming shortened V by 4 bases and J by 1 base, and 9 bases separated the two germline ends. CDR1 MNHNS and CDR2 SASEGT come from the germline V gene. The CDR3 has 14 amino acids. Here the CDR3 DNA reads TGTGCCAGCAGTGTGCGGGTCGGCACAGATACGCAGTATTTT. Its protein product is CASSVRVGTDTQYF.

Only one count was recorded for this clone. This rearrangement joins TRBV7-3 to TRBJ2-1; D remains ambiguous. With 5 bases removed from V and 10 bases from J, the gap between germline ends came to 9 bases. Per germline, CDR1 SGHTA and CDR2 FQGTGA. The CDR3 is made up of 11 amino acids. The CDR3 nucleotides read TGTGCCAGCAGCATACAACGAGAGCAGTTCTTC. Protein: CASSIQREQFF.

The DNA for the CDR3 is TGCGCCACACAGGGGGCAGGTCAGCCCCAGCATTTT. Translating it yields CATQGAGQPQHF. The chain combines TRBV10-2 with TRBJ1-5; 9 bases map to TRBD1. The V gene's germline CDR1 is WSHSY and CDR2 SAAADI. J was trimmed by 6 bases and V by 10 bases; bases with no gene match: 4. This CDR3 region has 12 residues.

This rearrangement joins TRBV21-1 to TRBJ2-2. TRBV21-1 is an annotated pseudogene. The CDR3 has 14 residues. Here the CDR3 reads CASSGDGTTGELFF. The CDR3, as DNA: TGTGCCAGCAGCGGGGACGGAACAACCGGGGAGCTGTTTTTT.

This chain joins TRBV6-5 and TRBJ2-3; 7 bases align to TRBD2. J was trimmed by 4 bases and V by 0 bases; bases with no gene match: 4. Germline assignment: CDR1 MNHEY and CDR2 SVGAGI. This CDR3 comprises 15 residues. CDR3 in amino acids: CASSYSGTSADTQYF. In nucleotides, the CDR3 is TGTGCCAGCAGTTACTCGGGAACTAGCGCAGATACGCAGTATTTT.

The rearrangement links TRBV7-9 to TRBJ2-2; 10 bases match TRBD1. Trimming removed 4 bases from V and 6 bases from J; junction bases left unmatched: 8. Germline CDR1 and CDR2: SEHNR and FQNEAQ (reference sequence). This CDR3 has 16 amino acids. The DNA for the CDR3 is TGTGCCAGCAGCTCAAATGACAGGGGGCTCTCCGGGGAGCTGTTTTTT. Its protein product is CASSSNDRGLSGELFF. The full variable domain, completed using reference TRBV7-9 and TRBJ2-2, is DTGVSQNPRHKITKRGQNVTFRCDPISEHNRLYWYRQTLGQGPEFLTYFQNEAQLEKSRLLSDRFSAERPKGSFSTLEIQRTEQGDSAMYLCASSSNDRGLSGELFFGEGSRLTVL.